Listed here are 19 T cell receptor beta chains from one sample, sequenced in a study of blood T cell repertoires in COVID-19. Clones were sequenced by immunoSEQ multiplex PCR, and TCRdb holds only the in-frame ones, with some missing. There are roughly 130,000 clones in the sample; less than 90% occur only once, and approximately 2% lies in the top ten. The specimen sequenced was peripheral blood. These receptor sequences come from a man aged 65 to 85 with acute or convalescent COVID-19.

The chain has TRBV11-3 and TRBJ2-1; TRBD2 matches 12 bases. Germline loops: CDR1 SGHNT, CDR2 YENEEA. V was pared by 1 base and J by 8 bases, with 6 bases of the junction left unmatched. There are 16 residues in the CDR3. DNA of the CDR3: TGTGCCAGCAGCTTAGTGGCTAGCGGGGGGGAAGATGAGCAGTTCTTC. Its protein product is CASSLVASGGEDEQFF.

This chain connects TRBV11-2 to TRBJ1-5; a possible D gene is TRBD1 (6 bases). CDR1 is SGHAT and CDR2 is FQNNGV in the germline V gene. This CDR3 contains 16 residues. The V and J ends lost 2 bases and 0 bases respectively, with 11 bases between them. The CDR3 is CASSLTWGHSNQPQHF. The CDR3 DNA sequence: TGTGCCAGCAGCTTAACTTGGGGGCATAGCAATCAGCCCCAGCATTTT.

The gene calls are TRBV4-1 and TRBJ1-6; D gene ambiguous. V was pared by 3 bases and J by 3 bases, with 9 bases between. Germline assignment: CDR1 MGHRA and CDR2 YSYEKL. This CDR3 comprises 15 residues. The CDR3 nucleotides are TGCGCCAGCAGCCATGAACAGAACTATAATTCACCCCTCCACTTT. Translated, it gives CASSHEQNYNSPLHF.

This chain links TRBV19 with TRBJ2-2, with TRBD1 identical over 10 bases. CDR1 and CDR2 from the germline V gene are LNHDA and SQIVND (reference sequence). Trimming removed 6 bases from V and 3 bases from J; junction bases left unmatched: 7. The CDR3 covers 16 residues. The CDR3 DNA sequence: TGTGCCAGTAGCCCCCGGGACAGGGGTTACACCGGGGAGCTGTTTTTT. Translation: CASSPRDRGYTGELFF. Variable domain in full (rest from reference TRBV19 and TRBJ2-2): DGGITQSPKYLFRKEGQNVTLSCEQNLNHDAMYWYRQDPGQGLRLIYYSQIVNDFQKGDIAEGYSVSREKKESFPLTVTSAQKNPTAFYLCASSPRDRGYTGELFFGEGSRLTVL.

The V call is TRBV6-5, the J call TRBJ1-6; tentative D call: TRBD1 (6 bases). This CDR3 region has 16 residues. Germline V lookup: CDR1 MNHEY, CDR2 SVGAGI. Trimming took off 2 bases at V and 13 bases at J, with 21 bases between the two ends. CDR3 protein: CASSYQFQHRETPLHF. CDR3 nucleotides: TGTGCCAGCAGTTACCAATTTCAACACAGGGAAACCCCCCTCCACTTT.

This clone appeared once. The V and J genes are TRBV4-1 and TRBJ2-5, with 9 bases fitting TRBD2. The CDR3 spans 18 residues. Germline trimming cut 2 bases from V and 2 bases from J; bases unmatched to any gene: 12. In germline, CDR1 is MGHRA, CDR2 YSYEKL. The CDR3 region has the DNA TGCGCCAGCAGCCAAAGTCTATTAGCGGGGGCCATTCAAGAGACCCAGTACTTC. Protein: CASSQSLLAGAIQETQYF.

V is TRBV6-4 and J is TRBJ2-1; 9 bases map to TRBD1. The CDR3 extends over 16 amino acids. J lost 8 bases, V lost 4 bases, and 12 bases had no gene match. Germline CDR1 reads MRHNA; CDR2 reads SNTAGT. CDR3 residues: CASSGEPGTGLHEQFF. CDR3 coding DNA: TGTGCCAGCAGTGGGGAGCCCGGGACAGGGCTACATGAGCAGTTCTTC.

This chain connects TRBV5-1 to TRBJ2-2, with D tentatively TRBD1 (6 bases). The CDR3 spans 16 residues. Germline V gives CDR1 SGHRS, CDR2 YFSETQ. Trimming pared 4 bases from V and 5 bases from J, leaving 18 bases between. The CDR3 sequence: CASSLGDTGWTGELFF. The CDR3 DNA is TGCGCCAGCAGCCTCGGGGACACCGGTTGGACCGGGGAGCTGTTTTTT.

The genes are TRBV19 and TRBJ1-2; no definite D call. The ends were cut back, 3 bases at V and 6 bases at J, with 8 bases in the middle. CDR1 LNHDA and CDR2 SQIVND come from the germline V gene (reference sequence). The CDR3 extends over 12 amino acids. The CDR3 loop is CASSMRAHGYTF. CDR3 sequence (DNA): TGTGCCAGTAGTATGCGGGCTCATGGCTACACCTTC.

The chain combines TRBV5-1 with TRBJ1-5, with a possible D match to TRBD1 (5 bases). CDR1 SGHRS and CDR2 YFSETQ come from the germline V gene. CDR3 length: 14 residues. V was cut by 4 bases and J by 2 bases, with 10 bases left in between. CDR3 nucleotides: TGCGCCAGCAGCGCTGGAGGGGGCAATCAGCCCCAGCATTTT. Its translation is CASSAGGGNQPQHF.

In this sample, this clone turned up a few times. The chain employs TRBV3-1 (or the pseudogene TRBV3-2) and TRBJ2-7, with 9 positions matching TRBD2. The germline CDR1 and CDR2 sequences are LGHDT and YNNKEL (reference sequence). The V and J ends lost 7 bases and 3 bases, in that order; junction bases with no gene match: 4. The CDR3 extends over 13 amino acids. For the CDR3, the DNA is TGTGCCAGCACCCGGCGGGGGGGCTACGAGCAGTACTTC. Amino acids: CASTRRGGYEQYF.

The J gene is TRBJ2-5, the V gene TRBV29-1; weak D call: TRBD2 (6 bases). Per the germline V gene, CDR1 is SQVTM and CDR2 is ANQGSEA. V dropped 3 bases and J dropped 5 bases, with 10 bases sitting between them. The CDR3 is made up of 12 amino acids. The CDR3: CSVDGLAETQYF. The CDR3 bases are TGCAGCGTTGATGGCCTAGCGGAGACCCAGTACTTC.

This clone has more than one count but fewer than ten. The rearrangement joins TRBV6-5 to TRBJ1-1; TRBD1 might be the D (6 bases). Trimming removed 2 bases at V and 0 bases at J, with 7 bases between. Germline CDR1 is MNHEY and CDR2 is SVGAGI. The CDR3 sequence is 14 residues long. Written as DNA, the CDR3 is TGTGCCAGCAGTTACGGACAGATGAACACTGAAGCTTTCTTT. Amino acid sequence: CASSYGQMNTEAFF.

V gene TRBV11-2 combines with J gene TRBJ2-1; 9 nucleotides match TRBD2. Germline loops: CDR1 SGHAT, CDR2 FQNNGV. The V segment lost 5 bases and the J segment 2 bases; nucleotides outside the gene matches: 4. The CDR3 runs 15 residues. CDR3 residues: CASSRGGGAYNEQFF. The CDR3 region has the DNA TGTGCCAGCAGCCGCGGGGGGGGTGCCTACAATGAGCAGTTCTTC.

This rearrangement joins TRBV27 to TRBJ2-3; 11 bases are a match to TRBD2. CDR1 is MNHEY and CDR2 is SMNVEV in the germline V gene (reference sequence). The CDR3 loop spans 19 amino acids. With V trimmed by 5 bases and J by 1 base, 14 bases remained unmatched. The CDR3 region is CASSLKGTGSGGGTDTQYF. CDR3 coding DNA: TGTGCCAGCAGTCTCAAAGGGACCGGTAGCGGGGGGGGCACAGATACGCAGTATTTT.

DNA for the CDR3: TGTGCCAGCAGCGTACAGGGAGGAGAGACCCAGTACTTC. Its translation: CASSVQGGETQYF. The chain couples TRBV9 to TRBJ2-5; D might be TRBD2 (6 bases). V was shortened by 1 base and J by 4 bases, with 8 bases between the two germline ends. There are 13 residues in the CDR3. Per the germline V gene, CDR1 is SGDLS and CDR2 is YYNGEE.

The V call is TRBV19, the J call TRBJ1-1; 10 nucleotides match TRBD1. The germline gives CDR1 LNHDA, CDR2 SQIVND (reference sequence). The CDR3 runs to 14 residues. Trimming at V came to 5 bases and at J to 4 bases, leaving 4 bases not matched to a gene. Here the CDR3 DNA reads TGTGCCAGTAGTTGGGACAGGGGTGGCACTGAAGCTTTCTTT. Its translation is CASSWDRGGTEAFF.

The sample holds many counts of this clone. The genes are TRBV7-9 and TRBJ1-5; TRBD1 is a possible D gene (6 bases). This CDR3 contains 14 residues. Deletions cut 6 bases from V and 4 bases from J, with 13 bases between. Germline V gives CDR1 SEHNR, CDR2 FQNEAQ (reference sequence). The chain's CDR3 is CASSREGGNQPQHF. The DNA of the CDR3 is TGTGCCAGCAGTCGAGAAGGGGGAAATCAGCCCCAGCATTTT.

CDR3 region: CASSNRDTPYNEQFF. The DNA of the CDR3 is TGTGCCAGCAGCAACCGGGACACCCCTTACAATGAGCAGTTCTTC. The V gene is TRBV7-9, the J gene TRBJ2-1; perhaps TRBD1 as D (6 bases). CDR3 size: 15 residues. Germline CDR1 and CDR2: SEHNR and FQNEAQ (reference sequence). The ends were cut back, 5 bases at V and 4 bases at J, with 15 bases in the middle.